Described below is a single T cell receptor beta chain sequence and its context. The authors prepared the TCRbeta library with unique molecular identifiers. TCRdb called the PCR reads again in MiXCR, with one record for every CDR3 protein. The sample has roughly 300,000 distinct CDR3 sequences, around a tenth seen once. The data are from a study of T-cell reconstitution after alpha-beta-depleted transplantation in children. This CDR3 is built from 17 residues. The V gene lost 5 bases and the J gene lost 7 bases, with 24 bases spanning the gap. Germline CDR1 is SEHNR and CDR2 is FQNEAQ (reference sequence).

The input for sequencing was PBMCs from the stem cell graft donor, taken from the stem cell graft. The rearrangement uses TRBV7-9 and TRBJ1-3; maybe TRBD1 (6 bases). The clonotype was recovered from a human donor who donated a stem cell graft to a child with acute lymphoblastic leukemia. CDR3 residues: CASSGGAQGHSRNTIYF. The CDR3 DNA reads TGTGCCAGCAGCGGGGGGGCGCAGGGTCACTCTCGGAACACCATATATTTT.